The 27 T cell receptor beta chains given below trace back to one sample, sequenced in a study of blood T cell repertoires in COVID-19. TCRdb's table, derived via immunoSEQ multiplex PCR, lists solely in-frame clones and lacks some. This sample has 250,000 to 400,000 clones; roughly 86% occur once, and the top ten carry less than 6%. The sample comprised PBMCs or T cells enriched from blood (not recorded which). The receptors were gathered from a woman under 40 who had recovered from COVID-19.

The rearrangement uses TRBV5-1 and TRBJ2-7; tentatively, D is TRBD1 (6 bases). CDR3 size: 18 residues. The V gene's germline CDR1 is SGHRS and CDR2 YFSETQ. The V gene lost 0 bases and the J gene lost 2 bases, with 21 bases spanning the gap. In nucleotides, the CDR3 is TGCGCCAGCAGCTTGGGATTTTCAGGGGCGTTGGTTCCCTACGAGCAGTACTTC. Its protein product is CASSLGFSGALVPYEQYF.

This clone was seen just once. DNA of the CDR3: TGTGCCAGCAGCTTAGCGCGGGCAGGGGACGGAAACACCATATATTTT. Its protein is CASSLARAGDGNTIYF. The J gene is TRBJ1-3, the V gene TRBV7-8, with D maybe TRBD1 (6 bases). With 0 bases removed from V and 4 bases from J, the gap between germline ends came to 13 bases. From germline, CDR1 is SGHVS and CDR2 FQNEAQ. The CDR3 spans 16 residues. The variable domain in full, completed from reference TRBV7-8 and TRBJ1-3, reads GAGVSQSPRYKVAKRGQDVALRCDPISGHVSLFWYQQALGQGPEFLTYFQNEAQLDKSGLPSDRFFAERPEGSVSTLKIQRTQQEDSAVYLCASSLARAGDGNTIYFGEGSWLTVV.

This chain uses TRBV11-1 with TRBJ1-6; weak D call: TRBD1 (5 bases). V lost 1 base to trimming and J lost 7 bases, with 11 bases between them. Germline V lookup: CDR1 SGHAT, CDR2 FQDESV (reference sequence). The CDR3 sequence is 15 residues long. The CDR3 reads CASSLEGLGNSPLHF. The CDR3 nucleotides are TGTGCCAGCAGCTTAGAGGGACTTGGGAATTCACCCCTCCACTTT.

This chain links TRBV5-5 with TRBJ2-7; D is perhaps TRBD1 (6 bases). The V end lost 4 bases, the J end lost 0 bases, and 11 bases lay between the germline ends. CDR1 SGHKS and CDR2 YYEKEE come from the germline V gene (reference sequence). This CDR3 has 14 residues. CDR3 bases: TGTGCCAGCAGCCCGGGACAAGACTCCTACGAGCAGTACTTC. Translated: CASSPGQDSYEQYF.

The chain has TRBV9 and TRBJ2-2; 7 bases are a match to TRBD2. This CDR3 comprises 18 residues. Germline V gives CDR1 SGDLS, CDR2 YYNGEE. The junction had 9 bases not matched to a gene; V was cut back by 1 base and J by 0 bases. This chain's CDR3 is CASSVWEGIPPNTGELFF. The CDR3 DNA is TGTGCCAGCAGCGTATGGGAGGGTATACCCCCGAACACCGGGGAGCTGTTTTTT.

V and J are TRBV5-1 and TRBJ2-5; TRBD2 matches 7 bases. This CDR3 comprises 16 residues. Looked up from germline, CDR1 is SGHRS and CDR2 is YFSETQ. The V gene end was trimmed by 4 bases and the J gene end by 2 bases; junction bases not matched to a gene: 11. As DNA, the CDR3 is TGCGCCAGCAGCCCCGAGGGGAGGGACCCTCAAGAGACCCAGTACTTC. This codes for CASSPEGRDPQETQYF.

V and J are TRBV7-2 and TRBJ1-2; 8 bases agree with TRBD1. The ends lost 2 bases at V and 3 bases at J; junction bases unmatched: 8. Germline values: CDR1 SGHTA, CDR2 FQGNSA. The CDR3 is 16 amino acids. The CDR3 here is CASSLPHRGLDYGYTF. The CDR3 DNA is TGTGCCAGCAGCTTACCCCACAGGGGGTTGGACTATGGCTACACCTTC.

This clone was counted only a few times. The CDR3 region is CASSLALAGGDEQFF. The CDR3 coding sequence is TGTGCCAGCAGCTTAGCTCTAGCGGGTGGGGATGAGCAGTTCTTC. This chain joins TRBV11-2 and TRBJ2-1; 8 positions match TRBD2. The CDR3 has 15 residues. Germline V CDR1 and CDR2: SGHAT, FQNNGV. J lost 8 bases, V lost 1 base, and 7 bases had no gene match.

The chain joins TRBV5-5 to TRBJ1-2, with 7 bases fitting TRBD1. Germline lookup yields CDR1 SGHKS and CDR2 YYEKEE (reference sequence). The CDR3 consists of 14 residues. With V trimmed by 0 bases and J by 14 bases, 13 bases remained unmatched. The CDR3 protein is CASSLAGTEIYLTF. For the CDR3, the DNA is TGTGCCAGCAGCTTGGCGGGGACAGAAATATACTTGACCTTC.

The V and J genes are TRBV25-1 and TRBJ2-7; D remains ambiguous. Germline lookup yields CDR1 MGHDK and CDR2 SYGVNS. The CDR3 is 14 residues long. Trimming took 0 bases from V and 2 from J, leaving 8 bases between them. The CDR3 loop reads CASSEYFSPYEQYF. Here the CDR3 DNA reads TGTGCCAGCAGTGAATATTTCAGTCCCTACGAGCAGTACTTC.

This clone has only one observation. The CDR3 region is CASSPDSARRNEKLFF. Here the CDR3 DNA reads TGTGCCAGCAGTCCGGACAGCGCGAGACGTAATGAAAAACTGTTTTTT. The chain links TRBV27 to TRBJ1-4, with D possibly matching TRBD1 (6 bases). Germline CDR1 and CDR2: MNHEY and SMNVEV (reference sequence). V lost 5 bases and J 4 bases, leaving 17 bases between the germline ends. CDR3 length: 16 residues. Full variable domain (outside the CDR3, taken from reference TRBV27 and TRBJ1-4): EAQVTQNPRYLITVTGKKLTVTCSQNMNHEYMSWYRQDPGLGLRQIYYSMNVEVTDKGDVPEGYKVSRKEKRNFPLILESPSPNQTSLYFCASSPDSARRNEKLFFGSGTQLSVL.

The J gene is TRBJ2-5, the V gene TRBV3-1 (or the pseudogene TRBV3-2); 10 nucleotides agree with TRBD1. The V segment lost 0 bases and the J segment 1 base; nucleotides outside the gene matches: 5. The CDR3 totals 17 residues. Germline V gene lookup returns CDR1 LGHDT and CDR2 YNNKEL (reference sequence). CDR3 in DNA: TGTGCCAGCAGCCAAGATTTCGGGACAGGGGCCCAAGAGACCCAGTACTTC. As protein: CASSQDFGTGAQETQYF.

This clone has only a few counts. The chain is built from TRBV30 and TRBJ1-1; 8 bases map to TRBD1. The CDR3 spans 12 residues. J lost 4 bases, V lost 3 bases, and 1 base had no gene match. Germline V CDR1 and CDR2: GTSNPN, SVGIG (reference sequence). The CDR3 DNA reads as TGTGCCTGGAGCAGGGGGCGCACTGAAGCTTTCTTT. Protein: CAWSRGRTEAFF.

The chain combines TRBV5-6 with TRBJ1-1, with D maybe TRBD1 (6 bases). Germline loops: CDR1 SGHDT, CDR2 YYEEEE. Trimming took 7 bases from V and 5 from J, leaving 18 bases between them. The CDR3 is made up of 14 amino acids. The CDR3 DNA follows: TGTGCCAGCCTCAAATCCGGGGGGCCAACTGAAGCTTTCTTT. Protein sequence: CASLKSGGPTEAFF.

This chain connects TRBV6-5 to TRBJ2-1; 8 bases match TRBD1. The CDR3 extends over 14 amino acids. Unmatched junction bases numbered 8, after V lost 5 bases and J lost 8 bases. The germline gives CDR1 MNHEY, CDR2 SVGAGI. The CDR3 loop reads CASSPGQGTDEQFF. The DNA for the CDR3 is TGTGCCAGCAGTCCCGGACAGGGAACGGATGAGCAGTTCTTC.

The chain couples TRBV11-2 to TRBJ1-2, with D maybe TRBD1 (5 bases). The CDR3 extends over 15 amino acids. Germline V gene data show CDR1 as SGHAT and CDR2 as FQNNGV. The ends were cut back, 0 bases at V and 8 bases at J, with 16 bases in the middle. CDR3 nucleotide sequence: TGTGCCAGCAGCTTAGAGGCGGACAACCCCCGGGGCTACACCTTC. It translates to CASSLEADNPRGYTF.

Only one count was recorded for this clone. The chain is built from TRBV5-1 and TRBJ2-3, with a possible D match to TRBD2 (5 bases). The V end lost 2 bases, the J end lost 2 bases, and 15 bases lay between the germline ends. In germline, CDR1 is SGHRS, CDR2 YFSETQ. The CDR3 totals 16 residues. Here the CDR3 DNA reads TGCGCCAGCAGCTTCGTAGCTAGCAGAGACACAGATACGCAGTATTTT. Translated: CASSFVASRDTDTQYF.

The V call is TRBV9, the J call TRBJ2-3; 9 positions match TRBD1. Germline-derived CDR1 and CDR2 are SGDLS and YYNGEE. Trimming cost V 4 bases and J 6 bases; bases outside gene matches: 6. The CDR3 is 14 amino acids. The CDR3 DNA sequence: TGTGCCAGCAGCACCCGGGACAGGGTGGATACGCAGTATTTT. Its protein is CASSTRDRVDTQYF.

This chain links TRBV7-2 with TRBJ1-2; possible D gene TRBD1, 6 bases. Germline V gene lookup returns CDR1 SGHTA and CDR2 FQGNSA. V was pared by 0 bases and J by 8 bases, with 16 bases between. The CDR3 consists of 15 residues. The CDR3: CASSLALQGTGGYTF. The DNA for the CDR3 is TGTGCCAGCAGCTTAGCCTTGCAGGGGACGGGAGGCTACACCTTC. Based on the CDR3 plus reference TRBV7-2 and TRBJ1-2, the full variable domain is GAGVSQSPSNKVTEKGKDVELRCDPISGHTALYWYRQSLGQGLEFLIYFQGNSAPDKSGLPSDRFSAERTGGSVSTLTIQRTQQEDSAVYLCASSLALQGTGGYTFGSGTRLTVV.

J is TRBJ1-2 and V is TRBV7-3; maybe TRBD1 (6 bases). Trimming shortened V by 2 bases and J by 8 bases, and 15 bases separated the two germline ends. The germline CDR1 and CDR2 sequences are SGHTA and FQGTGA. The CDR3 is 14 amino acids. CDR3 protein: CASSLEAGVSGYTF. The CDR3 nucleotides read TGTGCCAGCAGCTTAGAGGCAGGGGTGAGCGGCTACACCTTC.

The chain is built from TRBV25-1 and TRBJ2-7, with TRBD2 as a possible D gene (6 bases). The CDR3 extends over 13 amino acids. The V end lost 8 bases, the J end lost 7 bases, and 18 bases lay between the germline ends. Germline V lookup: CDR1 MGHDK, CDR2 SYGVNS. The CDR3 sequence: CASLAGNLLEQYF. The CDR3 coding sequence is TGTGCCAGCCTTGCGGGAAACTTATTGGAGCAGTACTTC.

In its sample, this clone was seen once. The V call is TRBV11-2, the J call TRBJ1-6; no clear D. CDR3 length: 13 residues. Trimming removed 5 bases at V and 7 bases at J, with 9 bases between. Germline V CDR1 and CDR2: SGHAT, FQNNGV. DNA for the CDR3: TGTGCCAGCAGCCCAGAGGGCAATTCACCCCTCCACTTT. It yields the protein CASSPEGNSPLHF.

This clone was picked up one time. The CDR3 DNA sequence: TGCGCCAGCAGCCCGCTGACGGCAGGTACTGAAGCTTTCTTT. Its translation: CASSPLTAGTEAFF. The chain employs TRBV4-3 and TRBJ1-1, with no clear D. CDR1 is LGHNA and CDR2 is YSLEER in the germline V gene. Trimming shortened V by 4 bases and J by 5 bases, and 14 bases separated the two germline ends. This CDR3 contains 14 residues.

The chain uses TRBV6-5 and TRBJ1-6; possibly TRBD1 for D (6 bases). This CDR3 is 15 amino acids long. Germline CDR1 MNHEY, CDR2 SVGAGI. Trimming cost V 0 bases and J 7 bases, with 10 bases left between them. The CDR3 DNA reads TGTGCCAGCAGTTACTCGGGGGCATCGAATTCACCCCTCCACTTT. Translating gives CASSYSGASNSPLHF.

The rearrangement uses TRBV19 and TRBJ2-7; 7 bases are shared with TRBD1. The junction had 8 bases not matched to a gene; V was cut back by 6 bases and J by 3 bases. The germline V gene has CDR1 LNHDA and CDR2 SQIVND (reference sequence). This CDR3 region has 14 residues. CDR3 coding DNA: TGTGCCAGTAGCCTATGGGGGACAGACTACGAGCAGTACTTC. Amino acid sequence: CASSLWGTDYEQYF.

Here the CDR3 reads CASSYQTGNTDTQYF. The CDR3 nucleotides are TGTGCCAGCAGCTACCAGACAGGGAACACAGATACGCAGTATTTT. This sequence joins TRBV6-5 and TRBJ2-3, with 7 bases that match TRBD1. CDR3 length: 15 residues. V gave up 6 bases and J gave up 2 bases; unmatched junction bases: 8. Germline CDR1 reads MNHEY; CDR2 reads SVGAGI.

This chain joins TRBV3-1 (or the pseudogene TRBV3-2) and TRBJ2-7; weak D call: TRBD2 (6 bases). Germline V gene data show CDR1 as LGHDT and CDR2 as YNNKEL (reference sequence). Trimming pared 1 base from V and 4 bases from J, leaving 14 bases between. CDR3 length equals 15 residues. The CDR3 DNA reads as TGTGCCAGCAGCCAAGGTGCGGGGCTCAATTACGAGCAGTACTTC. The encoded protein is CASSQGAGLNYEQYF.